This note documents a single TCR beta chain sequence. Its antigen is not identified. Using RNA template, CDR3s of TCR alpha and beta were amplified with iRepertoire arm-PCR. One-step reverse transcription and amplification started from approximately 100-400 ng of tissue mRNA or PBMC total RNA. TCRdb re-analysed the multiplex PCR reads in MiXCR, keeping a single row per CDR3 protein. This table has around 99,000 distinct CDR3 sequences, less than 30% appearing once. This entry is derived from a study of glioma-infiltrating T cells. General study findings and limits: Very few CDR3 sequences were shared between tissue and blood. Non-neoplastic patients had below-expected tissue-blood divergence, while all gliomas exceeded expectation.

V lost 6 bases, J lost 1 base, and 9 bases stayed unmatched. The CDR3 has 16 amino acids. CDR1 and CDR2 from the germline V gene are LNHDA and SQIVND (reference sequence). The gene calls are TRBV19 and TRBJ1-5, with 7 bases aligning to TRBD1. This receptor was taken from a human donor with low-grade glioma or glioblastoma, undergoing nonglioma brain surgery, or in good health (not recorded which). The sample taken for sequencing was glioma tissue, nonneoplastic brain tissue, or PBMCs (not recorded which). CDR3 in amino acids: CASSPAPGQSNQPQHF. CDR3 nucleotide sequence: TGTGCCAGTAGCCCAGCCCCGGGACAGAGCAATCAGCCCCAGCATTTT.